Sequencing of this TCR beta chain was carried out in a study of OX40 agonist ivuxolimab in advanced cancers. In terms of the full investigation: Ivuxolimab was a fully human IgG2 agonistic monoclonal antibody targeting the costimulatory receptor OX40 (CD134). Intravenous ivuxolimab was administered to patients every 2 weeks at six dose levels: 0.01, 0.1, 0.3, 1.5, 3 and 10 mg/kg. Of the roughly 52 dose-escalation patients, hepatocellular carcinoma was present in around 20, melanoma in approximately 15, renal cell carcinoma in 9 and head and neck cancer in 9. In the dose-escalation cohort, nearly 85% of patients were male, and the mean age was around 65 years with a range of roughly 20 to 79. Patients were allowed to have had prior anti-PD-1, anti-PD-L1 or anti-CTLA-4 therapy, and roughly 40% of the dose-escalation patients had previously received checkpoint inhibitors. Partial responses were achieved by three dose-escalation patients, of whom one had hepatocellular carcinoma and two had cutaneous melanoma. Peripheral TCRbeta sequencing aimed to test whether ivuxolimab altered TCR sequence diversity and caused clonal T-cell expansion. The paper reports the monotherapy dose-escalation portion (N of about 50 patients) of the phase I ivuxolimab trial.

Study-wide conclusions, independent of this receptor: At doses of 0.1 to 3.0 mg/kg, clonal expansion of both CD4+ and CD8+ blood T cells was observed from baseline to week 6. After ivuxolimab, expanded clones were on average more numerous among CD8+ T cells than among CD4+ T cells. The antigen specificity of the clonally expanded peripheral T cells was not determined. Low levels of normalized T-cell clonal expansion were also seen in some patients who did not respond. In the 0.1-3.0 mg/kg groups, partial responders were among the patients with the lowest normalized peripheral clonal expansion, particularly in CD8+ T cells.

V is trimmed back by 3 bases and J by 5 bases, and the junction contains 9 bases that no gene match accounts for. The CDR3 numbers 15 residues from cysteine through phenylalanine. Only the CDR3 DNA is retained, 45 bases long and in frame from the first base. For CDR1 and CDR2, the germline V gene lists KGHSH and LQKENI. The trial excluded patients who had a history of autoimmune disease or were on systemic immunosuppression. Peripheral blood for TCR sequencing was collected from all dose cohorts at baseline, on cycle 4 day 1, and on cycle 7 day 1. Samples were obtained from an open-label, multicenter, first-in-human phase I dose-escalation trial of ivuxolimab. Adults with locally advanced or metastatic head and neck squamous cell, hepatocellular, melanoma or renal cell carcinoma were enrolled in the trial. Before TCR sequencing, CD4+ and CD8+ T cells were separately sorted from peripheral blood. Regarding this clone: Its antigen is not yet known. No base-level quality is on record; no much larger clone is a single base apart.

Genomic DNA was extracted from sorted cells for sequencing of the TCRbeta CDR3 region. The immunoSEQ Assay was used to sequence the TCRbeta CDR3 regions. TCRdb stores this immuneACCESS table with in-frame sequences only. Part of the clones is absent; in the studies checked, under half of the shortfall reflects unresolved V genes, and no reason is known for the rest. The sample profile shows about 99,000 clones; roughly 95% of them were found once. The ten most abundant clones make up just over 2% of the sample. Sequenced material: CD4+ or CD8+ T cells sorted from blood, taken in a trial of the OX40 agonist ivuxolimab. This clonotype originated in an adult with an advanced solid tumor such as melanoma, head and neck, liver or kidney cancer. Recombination linked TRBV18 to TRBJ2-5; 7 central bases correspond to TRBD1. The nucleotides are TGTGCCAGCTCACCCTCGGCACAGGGGTGGGAGACCCAGTACTTC. This codes for CASSPSAQGWETQYF.